The 19 T cell receptor beta chains below were found in one sample sequenced in a study of blood T cell repertoires in COVID-19. Clones were read by immunoSEQ multiplex PCR, and TCRdb kept only the in-frame ones, dropping some. The sample shows about 68,000 clones, roughly 85% of them seen only once. The material sequenced was peripheral blood. The receptors here all came from a middle-aged man with acute or convalescent COVID-19.

This clone was picked up one time. The V and J genes are TRBV5-4 and TRBJ2-7, with 8 positions matching TRBD1. This CDR3 comprises 15 residues. After removal of 3 bases from V and 3 bases from J, the junction contained 8 bases not matched to a gene. Germline CDR1 and CDR2: SGHNT and YYREEE (reference sequence). The CDR3 sequence: CASSSRQGALYEQYF. The CDR3 DNA reads as TGTGCCAGCAGCTCCCGCCAGGGGGCTCTCTACGAGCAGTACTTC.

The CDR3 here is CASSLDLAGGQETQYF. DNA for the CDR3: TGTGCCAGCAGCTTGGACCTAGCGGGGGGTCAAGAGACCCAGTACTTC. The chain links TRBV13 to TRBJ2-5; 11 bases agree with TRBD2. Germline values: CDR1 PRHDT, CDR2 FYEKMQ (reference sequence). The CDR3 runs to 16 residues. V gave up 3 bases and J gave up 2 bases; unmatched junction bases: 5.

The gene calls are TRBV15 and TRBJ1-4, with TRBD1 as a possible D gene (5 bases). Trimming pared 0 bases from V and 4 bases from J, leaving 15 bases between. Germline V gives CDR1 LNHNV, CDR2 YYDKDF (reference sequence). The CDR3 loop spans 17 amino acids. The CDR3 DNA reads TGTGCCACCAGCAGAGATGGTAGGGGATGGGATAATGAAAAACTGTTTTTT. Amino acid sequence: CATSRDGRGWDNEKLFF. Looking up the rest from reference TRBV15 and TRBJ1-4 gives the full variable domain: DAMVIQNPRYQVTQFGKPVTLSCSQTLNHNVMYWYQQKSSQAPKLLFHYYDKDFNNEADTPDNFQSRRPNTSFCFLDIRSPGLGDTAMYLCATSRDGRGWDNEKLFFGSGTQLSVL.

This clone counts as hyperexpanded (1% or more). V usage is TRBV11-2 and J usage is TRBJ2-7; 11 bases agree with TRBD1. Germline assignment: CDR1 SGHAT and CDR2 FQNNGV. This CDR3 is built from 15 residues. With 3 bases clipped from V and 9 bases from J, the junction kept 10 bases outside the gene matches. The DNA for the CDR3 is TGTGCCAGCAGCTTTCAGCGGACAGGGGGCGCGTCGCAGTACTTC. Translating it yields CASSFQRTGGASQYF.

Concerning this clone itself: Distinct nucleotide sequences in the sample also encode this CDR3. The rearrangement joins TRBV5-1 to TRBJ2-1, with D uncertain. CDR3 length: 13 residues. V dropped 7 bases and J dropped 6 bases, with 14 bases sitting between them. Germline lookup yields CDR1 SGHRS and CDR2 YFSETQ. As DNA, the CDR3 is TGCGCCAGCGGCCCCGAATTAAGCAATGAGCAGTTCTTC. It translates to CASGPELSNEQFF.

The rearrangement uses TRBV5-4 and TRBJ2-5, with 11 bases fitting TRBD2. Unmatched junction bases numbered 6, after V lost 0 bases and J lost 5 bases. This CDR3 has 16 amino acids. The V gene's germline CDR1 is SGHNT and CDR2 YYREEE (reference sequence). As DNA, the CDR3 is TGTGCCAGCAGCTTGGCCACTAGCGGGGGAGGGGAGACCCAGTACTTC. This codes for CASSLATSGGGETQYF.

The V and J genes are TRBV27 and TRBJ2-7, with TRBD1 identical over 11 bases. Trimming cost V 3 bases and J 6 bases; bases outside gene matches: 1. This CDR3 is built from 13 residues. Germline V gene lookup returns CDR1 MNHEY and CDR2 SMNVEV (reference sequence). The CDR3 DNA follows: TGTGCCAGCAGTTTGGGACAGGGGGGCGAGCAGTACTTC. Protein product: CASSLGQGGEQYF.

The J gene is TRBJ2-7, the V gene TRBV30; the D gene is possibly TRBD2 (6 bases). The CDR3 is 14 amino acids. The ends were cut back, 1 base at V and 4 bases at J, with 14 bases in the middle. Per germline, CDR1 GTSNPN and CDR2 SVGIG (reference sequence). This chain's CDR3 is CAWSGRAAQYEQYF. The CDR3 DNA is TGTGCCTGGAGTGGGAGGGCCGCCCAGTACGAGCAGTACTTC.

V usage is TRBV6-5 and J usage is TRBJ1-5; unclear D gene. V was shortened by 10 bases and J by 7 bases, with 17 bases between the two germline ends. This CDR3 has 13 amino acids. In germline, CDR1 is MNHEY, CDR2 SVGAGI. The CDR3 DNA is TGTGCCACCGGAGTGAGAACGGGACAGCCCCAGCATTTT. This gives the protein CATGVRTGQPQHF.

The chain couples TRBV30 to TRBJ2-7; D possibly corresponds to TRBD1 (5 bases). Per germline, CDR1 GTSNPN and CDR2 SVGIG (reference sequence). This CDR3 spans 15 amino acids. V lost 1 base and J 3 bases, leaving 16 bases between the germline ends. As DNA, the CDR3 is TGTGCCTGGAGTGAGGTGACAGCTTTATACTACGAGCAGTACTTC. It codes for CAWSEVTALYYEQYF.

J is TRBJ2-1 and V is TRBV7-8; 7 bases fit TRBD2. The germline gives CDR1 SGHVS, CDR2 FQNEAQ. V shed 5 bases, J shed 3 bases, and the junction held 7 bases outside the gene matches. The CDR3 has 15 amino acids. CDR3 amino acids: CASSALRGDYNEQFF. The CDR3 bases are TGTGCCAGCAGCGCCCTTCGGGGGGACTACAATGAGCAGTTCTTC.

The chain has TRBV3-1 (or the pseudogene TRBV3-2) and TRBJ2-4; 9 bases match TRBD1. With 1 base clipped from V and 7 bases from J, the junction kept 2 bases outside the gene matches. Germline lookup yields CDR1 LGHDT and CDR2 YNNKEL (reference sequence). This CDR3 has 14 amino acids. CDR3 nucleotide sequence: TGTGCCAGCAGCCAAGGGACAGGGGTGAACATTCAGTACTTC. Encoded protein: CASSQGTGVNIQYF.

The chain links TRBV7-3 to TRBJ2-2; TRBD2 might be the D (6 bases). Germline V gene data show CDR1 as SGHTA and CDR2 as FQGTGA. Deletions cut 0 bases from V and 0 bases from J, with 14 bases between. The CDR3 totals 18 residues. CDR3 sequence: CASSLTTRGTANTGELFF. CDR3 bases: TGTGCCAGCAGCTTAACCACACGGGGGACCGCGAACACCGGGGAGCTGTTTTTT.

The chain uses TRBV19 and TRBJ1-5; D unclear. The V and J ends lost 5 bases and 4 bases respectively, with 12 bases between them. Per the germline V gene, CDR1 is LNHDA and CDR2 is SQIVND (reference sequence). The CDR3 totals 14 residues. CDR3 in amino acids: CASSRSLLNQPQHF. In DNA, the CDR3 is TGTGCCAGTAGTCGATCCCTACTGAATCAGCCCCAGCATTTT.

The chain is built from TRBV10-3 and TRBJ2-7; 8 nucleotides agree with TRBD1. This CDR3 has 13 amino acids. Germline-derived CDR1 and CDR2 are ENHRY and SYGVKD. With V trimmed by 7 bases and J by 2 bases, 4 bases remained unmatched. DNA of the CDR3: TGTGCCATCATGGGACAGGAGGCCTACGAGCAGTACTTC. Translation gives CAIMGQEAYEQYF.

V and J are TRBV10-1 and TRBJ2-7; D not certain. Trimming stripped 6 bases from V and 2 bases from J, with 20 bases between. This CDR3 contains 16 residues. The germline V gene has CDR1 WNHNN and CDR2 SYGVQD (reference sequence). The CDR3 here is CASRYFGPPEAYEQYV. The CDR3 region has the DNA TGCGCCAGCAGGTATTTTGGTCCCCCCGAGGCCTACGAGCAGTACGTC.

This chain joins TRBV4-1 and TRBJ2-5; TRBD2 aligns across 10 bases. After removal of 0 bases from V and 5 bases from J, the junction contained 9 bases not matched to a gene. CDR3 length equals 17 residues. Germline values: CDR1 MGHRA, CDR2 YSYEKL. This chain's CDR3 is CASSQDRSGGAGETQYF. In nucleotides, the CDR3 is TGCGCCAGCAGCCAAGATAGGAGCGGGGGGGCCGGTGAGACCCAGTACTTC.

This rearrangement joins TRBV6-4 to TRBJ2-3; TRBD1 agrees at 11 bases. V lost 6 bases to trimming and J lost 4 bases; unmatched junction nucleotides: 3. This CDR3 is built from 14 residues. Germline CDR1 reads MRHNA; CDR2 reads SNTAGT. DNA for the CDR3: TGTGCCAGCAGCTCGGGACAGGGGGCAGATACGCAGTATTTT. Protein sequence: CASSSGQGADTQYF.

This clone was observed a few times. This chain links TRBV6-1 with TRBJ1-2; tentatively, D is TRBD1 (6 bases). The germline V gene encodes CDR1 MNHNS and CDR2 SASEGT. CDR3 size: 17 residues. V shed 1 base and J shed 4 bases, with 19 bases lying between them. The CDR3 spells CASSEGGQSVSGYGYTF. The DNA of the CDR3 is TGTGCCAGCAGTGAAGGGGGACAATCAGTCTCGGGCTATGGCTACACCTTC.